The table lists the clone carrying this T cell receptor beta chain with a few counts. Antigen: not known. Samples came from axillary lymph nodes draining the breast cancer. In TCRdb, the multiplex PCR reads were re-called with MiXCR into one record per CDR3 protein. This table holds 200,000 to 300,000 distinct CDR3 sequences, about 33% found once. Germline lookup yields CDR1 GTSNPN and CDR2 SVGIG (reference sequence). This CDR3 has 16 amino acids. Trimming left V 0 bases short and J 4 bases short, with 16 bases between. This sample is part of a study of breast tumors, draining lymph nodes, adjacent tissues. Findings and limits, study-wide: Findings are consistent with lymph node origin and intratumoral expansion of most tumor T cells. Tumor repertoires ranked between lymph nodes and nontumor tissue in diversity, with V and J gene preferences. Luminal-like breast cancer showed significantly higher tumor–nontumor repertoire similarity than basal-like. The lymph node origin of tumor T cells was framed as consistent with a hypothesis, not demonstrated.

This chain links TRBV30 with TRBJ1-5; possible D gene TRBD1, 5 bases. The clonotype comes from a female donor with breast cancer. Some clones in this sample may be carry-over from other donors' samples. What was sequenced was axillary lymph node tissue. CDR3 nucleotides: TGTGCCTGGAGTGTTAAATTGTTCGAGGGGAATCAGCCCCAGCATTTT. It is translated as CAWSVKLFEGNQPQHF.